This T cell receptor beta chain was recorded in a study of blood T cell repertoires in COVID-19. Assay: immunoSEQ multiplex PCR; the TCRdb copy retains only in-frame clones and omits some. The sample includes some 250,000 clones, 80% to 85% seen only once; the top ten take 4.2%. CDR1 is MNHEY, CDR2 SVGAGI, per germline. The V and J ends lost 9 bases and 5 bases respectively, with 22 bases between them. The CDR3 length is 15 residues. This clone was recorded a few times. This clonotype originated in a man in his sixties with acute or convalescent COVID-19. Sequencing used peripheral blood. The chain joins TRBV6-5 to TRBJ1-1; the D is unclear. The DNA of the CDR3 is TGTGCCAGTGTACCCTCTCGGGTGCCGGGAACTGAAGCTTTCTTT. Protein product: CASVPSRVPGTEAFF.